These T cell receptor beta chains were read from a single sample in a study of post-analysis software for immune sequencing data. TCRdb itself ran the PCR reads through MiXCR, one entry per CDR3 protein. The sample yields hundreds of thousands of distinct CDR3 sequences, just under 30% seen once. Sequencing was carried out using blood. These receptor sequences come from a girl under 18 with multiple sclerosis. The conserved cysteine and the conserved F or W are not part of the CDR3 here. Fields, in order: J gene, D gene, V gene, CDR3 protein. The D gene is left open where the match is weak.

>TRBJ2-5|.|TRBV14
ASSFRQTEY
>TRBJ2-3|TRBD1|TRBV12-3/TRBV12-4
ASSQDRGGTDTQY
>TRBJ1-2|TRBD1|TRBV4-1
ASRYPGQGDYGYT
>TRBJ1-2|TRBD1|TRBV20-1
SARVPLPGTGYGYT
>TRBJ2-7|.|TRBV3-1
ASSHVLYSYEQY
>TRBJ2-5|TRBD1|TRBV12-3/TRBV12-4
ASSPGTAGETQY
>.|.|TRBV4-1
ASSQDSGAWRVRETQY
>TRBJ2-1|.|TRBV20-1
SGVGSAYNEQF
>TRBJ2-5|TRBD1|TRBV29-1
SVDGAGGQETQY
>TRBJ1-5|TRBD1|TRBV2
ASSVNPGTGFSNQPQH
>TRBJ1-2|.|TRBV29-1
STPDGFYGYT
>.|.|TRBV20-1
SARDLMRGAFNYEQY
>TRBJ2-3|TRBD2|TRBV6-1
ASSGLAADTQY
>TRBJ2-3|.|TRBV2
ASNTRGVDTQY
>TRBJ2-4|.|TRBV20-1
SANSPGTSKNIQY
>TRBJ2-2|.|TRBV5-5
ASSLGLGRLNTGELF
>TRBJ2-3|TRBD2|TRBV27
ASSPNGLAWDTQY
>TRBJ1-4|.|TRBV20-1
SARPIQGLSEKLF
>TRBJ2-1|TRBD2|TRBV10-3
AISERKREGRVYHNEQF
>TRBJ2-1|.|TRBV12-3/TRBV12-4
ASSHPGNYNEQF
>TRBJ2-1|.|TRBV25-1
ASRGSYNEQF
>TRBJ2-3|TRBD1|TRBV7-8
ASSLLPSQGSTDTQY
>TRBJ2-2|.|TRBV20-1
SASPANTGELF
>TRBJ2-5|.|TRBV7-9
ASSRTDRQETQY
>TRBJ1-2|.|TRBV9
ASTRASANGYT
>TRBJ1-2|.|TRBV29-1
SVDARGGSDYGYT
>TRBJ1-1|.|TRBV6-2/TRBV6-3
ASSLRPSLEAF
>TRBJ2-3|TRBD2|TRBV10-3
AISLGRGTDTQY
>.|TRBD2|TRBV20-1
SAEGGEGSYNEQY
>TRBJ2-1|.|TRBV6-2/TRBV6-3
ASSYRQSSYNEQF
>TRBJ2-1|.|TRBV27
ASSPLVQGEQF
>TRBJ1-2|.|TRBV6-1
ASSEDRWSAYYGYT
>TRBJ2-7|.|TRBV20-1
SASPGTRSYEQY
>TRBJ2-2|.|TRBV6-2/TRBV6-3
ASSKTGRLSTNTGELF